This T cell receptor (beta chain) was documented in a study of blood T cell repertoires in COVID-19 (dated by TCRdb to the early 2020s). Looking at the study overall: Samples covering the acute and convalescent phases of COVID-19 were provided by collaborators in the United States, Italy and Spain. The repertoires were released in a freely available public database intended as a resource for research on the immune response to SARS-CoV-2. The samples were drawn from two sources: the first 160 participants of the ongoing ImmuneRACE study, and 1,000 to 1,500 subjects contributed by 6 global collaborators. Where available, HLA class I and class II types were obtained from metadata supplied by the sample provider rather than from assay-based typing. Subjects who had been exposed to COVID-19, were actively infected with it, or had recovered from it provided the deeply sampled blood TCRbeta repertoires that made up the dataset. The material from the prospective study consisted of cDNA or gDNA derived from T cells, B-cell-depleted T cells, or PBMCs. Nearly every sample came with metadata listing a de-identified subject ID, COVID-19 status, age in years and sex. On the study overall, not on this receptor specifically: How much clinical and demographic metadata was included differed by source and by participant, and the metadata was provided uncurated.

TCRbeta CDR3 regions were amplified from genomic DNA by means of the immunoSEQ Assay, a bias-controlled multiplex PCR. From the authors' description of their analysis: Within the assay, amplification of reference gene primers was used to estimate how many nucleated cells each sample contained. To quantify the absolute abundance of each unique TCRbeta CDR3 rearrangement, sequence reads were collapsed and filtered. Productive Simpson clonality was computed per sample as the square root of Simpson's diversity index over productive rearrangements. TCRdb took over this immuneACCESS table, retaining in-frame rearrangements with V and J assigned. Such tables are incomplete; in checked studies, under half of the missing clones stem from an unresolved V gene, and the remainder is unexplained. V, J and clone size are taken as reported in that table, and D and trimming were inferred from the DNA itself. Within this sample are tens of thousands of clones, with about 88% of them counted one time only. The leading ten clones occupy approximately 45% of the sample.

Between the V and J ends, shortened by 2 bases and 4 bases respectively, the junction contains 10 bases. Its CDR3 holds 15 amino acids, cysteine through phenylalanine. Only the CDR3 DNA stays, 45 bases, in frame from base 1. Per the germline V gene, KGHDR is the CDR1 and SFDVKD is the CDR2. Collaborating institutions collected whole blood in K2EDTA tubes following their own protocols. For TCRbeta analysis, collaborators shipped samples in one of three forms: frozen whole blood, isolated PBMCs, or DNA extracted from either of those sample types. Of note for this clone: Its antigen remains undetermined. Per-base qualities were not stored, and no clone one base away is much larger.

This TCR was sampled from a human donor in a cohort sampled during active COVID-19. The sample consisted of peripheral blood. The V and J segments used are TRBV24-1 and TRBJ2-2, and possibly TRBD1, on 6 matching bases. The CDR3 protein is CATSDSGTPTGELFF. The DNA sequence reads TGTGCCACCAGTGATTCCGGGACACCCACCGGGGAGCTGTTTTTT.